These T cell receptor beta chains were read from a single sample in a study of PD-L1 blockade in urothelial cancer. Profiled with immunoSEQ multiplex PCR; TCRdb holds only in-frame clones, not every one. This sample carries some 25,000 clones, 75% to 90% of them seen once, and the ten largest clones take approximately 31%. The specimen was PBMCs, collected around atezolizumab (anti-PD-L1) treatment. These receptors came from a man aged 60 to 75 with urothelial cancer. Both conserved end residues are part of each CDR3. D genes are given only for firm matches. Only some rows state a clone size, as once, few, many or a class for expanded clones.

TRBV5-1	NA	NA	TRBJ1-1	CASSLNPPLNTEAFF	TGCGCCAGCAGCTTAAATCCCCCTCTGAACACTGAAGCTTTCTTT
TRBV5-1	NA	NA	TRBJ2-7	CASSLLGGAKLSYEQYF	TGCGCCAGCAGCTTGTTGGGTGGGGCCAAACTCTCCTACGAGCAGTACTTC
TRBV6-6	once	NA	TRBJ1-5	CASMRGNHQPQHF	TGTGCCAGCATGAGGGGGAACCATCAGCCCCAGCATTTT
TRBV4-1	NA	TRBD1	TRBJ2-5	CASSEDRGEETQYF	TGCGCCAGCAGCGAGGACAGGGGTGAAGAGACCCAGTACTTC
TRBV6-4	NA	NA	TRBJ2-1	CASSAYSSSYNEQFF	TGTGCCAGCAGTGCCTACTCTAGCTCCTACAATGAGCAGTTCTTC
TRBV5-1	once	NA	TRBJ2-4	CASSSGELAKNIQYF	TGCGCCAGCAGCTCGGGGGAACTAGCCAAAAACATTCAGTACTTC
TRBV6-6	NA	NA	TRBJ2-7	CASSYSSGTGYEQYF	TGTGCCAGCAGTTACTCGAGCGGGACAGGTTACGAGCAGTACTTC
TRBV5-5	NA	TRBD1	TRBJ1-2	CASSPGQGVGGYTF	TGTGCCAGCAGCCCTGGACAGGGTGTCGGTGGCTACACCTTC
TRBV9	NA	TRBD2	TRBJ2-1	CASSVTLAEYNEQFF	TGTGCCAGCAGCGTAACTCTAGCGGAATACAATGAGCAGTTCTTC
TRBV21-1	NA	NA	TRBJ1-1	CASSKARVVNTEAFF	TGTGCCAGCAGCAAAGCACGGGTAGTGAACACTGAAGCTTTCTTT
TRBV6-1	NA	NA	TRBJ1-5	CASSELRGIFQPQHF	TGTGCCAGCAGTGAACTCAGGGGAATCTTTCAGCCCCAGCATTTT
TRBV7-3	NA	NA	TRBJ1-1	CASSLQGPDEAFF	TGTGCCAGCAGCTTACAGGGTCCCGACGAAGCTTTCTTT
TRBV5-6	NA	TRBD1	TRBJ1-1	CASTPNPRDSEAFF	TGTGCCAGCACCCCCAACCCTCGGGACAGCGAAGCTTTCTTT